This T cell receptor (beta chain) emerged from a study of cytomegalovirus exposure and HLA in healthy donors. About the research overall: The 90 to 150 validation repertoires, a later analysis reported, used the same platform as the 666 first-cohort repertoires.

Overall study results and limits: Listed as cytomegalovirus-associated were more than 150 TCR beta chains. The tendency of first-cohort TCR clusters to co-occur in the 120 or so validation repertoires emerged from a later analysis. The classifier, whose performance was assessed in both the original and validation cohorts, reportedly diagnosed cytomegalovirus status with high specificity and sensitivity.

Points on this clone: Its antigen is undetermined.

The table came from immunoSEQ multiplex PCR; TCRdb's copy has only in-frame clones and leaves some out. The sample holds 100,000 to 150,000 clones, roughly 90% seen once. Trimming removed 3 bases from V and 1 base from J, with 10 bases in between. Germline-derived CDR1 and CDR2 are MNHEY and SMNVEV (reference sequence). CDR3 length: 15 amino acids. Sequencing was carried out using PBMCs. The sequence derives from a woman between 18 and 30 years old in good health and CMV-seronegative. This chain links TRBV27 with TRBJ2-1, with a possible D match to TRBD2 (5 bases). CDR3 sequence reads: CASSFLAGSYNEQFF. CDR3 sequence (DNA): TGTGCCAGCAGTTTCCTAGCTGGGTCCTACAATGAGCAGTTCTTC.